This TCR beta chain was recovered during a study of identical twins. The CDR3 length is 14 residues. J gave up 0 bases and V 8 bases, and 7 bases lay outside the gene matches. Germline loops: CDR1 WSHSY, CDR2 SAAADI. TCRdb analysed the 5' RACE reads with MiXCR anew, one entry per CDR3 protein. The data hold about 240,000 distinct CDR3 sequences, with about 10% observed a single time. There are many counts of this clonotype. This receptor was identified in a man between 45 and 60 years old in good health. The chain has TRBV10-2 and TRBJ2-7, with 7 bases identical to TRBD2. Sequenced material: memory T cells sorted from blood. This chain's CDR3 is CASRSSGVSYEQYF. The CDR3 DNA sequence: TGCGCCAGCCGGTCTAGCGGCGTCTCCTACGAGCAGTACTTC.